The 24 T cell receptor beta chains below were found in one sample sequenced in a study of spatial heterogeneity in lung cancer (dated by TCRdb to the late 2010s). The time point tag for this specimen amounts to: blood at routine non-recurrence follow-up after resection. For TCR sequencing, whole RNA was extracted from tumor and nontumor lung tissue, or from cryopreserved PBMC samples, and no cell sorting was done. The library was built by means of 5' RACE. The sequencer listed for this sample is NextSeq 500. TCRdb reprocessing: public reads trimmed at Q25 with fastp, clones called with MiXCR, in-frame beta chains kept. CDR3 protein sequences are deduplicated, and each keeps its most common genes and DNA. The sample has approximately 50,000 distinct CDR3 sequences on record, about 7.4% of them singletons. Around 35% of the sample is in the top ten clones. Material: PBMCs, obtained at follow-up. These receptors came from a female donor with early-stage non-small cell lung cancer.

This clonotype showed up many times. J is TRBJ2-5 and V is TRBV11-2, with D hard to call. The CDR3 has 12 residues. Trimming cost V 5 bases and J 5 bases, with 9 bases left between them. Germline V gives CDR1 SGHAT, CDR2 FQNNGV. CDR3 nucleotides: TGTGCCAGCAGCCCCTCGGCGGAGACCCAGTACTTC. This encodes CASSPSAETQYF.

This clonotype showed up many times. The CDR3 protein is CASSYYGQGNEQFF. The CDR3, as DNA: TGTGCCAGCAGTTACTATGGCCAAGGCAATGAGCAGTTCTTC. V gene TRBV6-5 combines with J gene TRBJ2-1; D unclear. V lost 1 base and J 6 bases, leaving 10 bases between the germline ends. CDR3 size: 14 residues. CDR1 is MNHEY and CDR2 is SVGAGI in the germline V gene.

In this sample, this clonotype turned up a few times. This rearrangement joins TRBV11-2 to TRBJ1-6; D gene unclear. V lost 5 bases, J lost 8 bases, and 13 bases lay in between. Germline V gives CDR1 SGHAT, CDR2 FQNNGV. This CDR3 is built from 14 residues. CDR3 bases: TGTGCCAGCAGCCCCACCCGGGCGGATTCACCCCTCCACTTT. The encoded protein is CASSPTRADSPLHF.

V is TRBV20-1 and J is TRBJ1-2; D is unresolved. Germline assignment: CDR1 DFQATT and CDR2 SNEGSKA (reference sequence). Trimming cost V 3 bases and J 2 bases, with 4 bases left between them. This CDR3 comprises 11 residues. The CDR3 is CSASGNYGYTF. The CDR3, as DNA: TGCAGTGCTAGTGGGAACTATGGCTACACCTTC.

The V gene is TRBV19, the J gene TRBJ2-1; D gene uncertain. Germline V lookup: CDR1 LNHDA, CDR2 SQIVND (reference sequence). This CDR3 has 14 residues. V shed 10 bases and J shed 0 bases, with 13 bases lying between them. CDR3 amino acids: CATDTGRSYNEQFF. The CDR3 coding sequence is TGTGCCACGGATACCGGACGCTCCTACAATGAGCAGTTCTTC.

V usage is TRBV6-2 or TRBV6-3 and J usage is TRBJ2-3; 9 positions agree with TRBD2. J lost 3 bases, V lost 6 bases, and 7 bases had no gene match. CDR1 and CDR2 (germline): MNHEY, SVGEGT. The CDR3 extends over 15 amino acids. CDR3 sequence (DNA): TGTGCCAGCAGACGTCCGGGACTAGCAACAGATACGCAGTATTTT. It is translated as CASRRPGLATDTQYF.

This clonotype was counted at least ten times. The rearrangement uses TRBV28 and TRBJ1-5, with TRBD1 matching over 7 bases. CDR3 length equals 15 residues. J lost 6 bases, V lost 7 bases, and 12 bases had no gene match. The germline V gene encodes CDR1 MDHEN and CDR2 SYDVKM. CDR3 nucleotides: TGTGCCAGCACCCGCCGCGGAGGGGGCGGTCAGCCCCAGCATTTT. It is translated as CASTRRGGGGQPQHF.

There are many counts of this clonotype. The V gene is TRBV11-2, the J gene TRBJ1-2, with D perhaps TRBD1 (5 bases). Germline V lookup: CDR1 SGHAT, CDR2 FQNNGV. Trimming pared 3 bases from V and 2 bases from J, leaving 7 bases between. CDR3 length: 13 residues. CDR3 sequence: CASSFGHNYGYTF. The CDR3 nucleotides read TGTGCCAGCAGCTTTGGACACAACTATGGCTACACCTTC. Full variable domain (outside the CDR3, taken from reference TRBV11-2 and TRBJ1-2): EAGVAQSPRYKIIEKRQSVAFWCNPISGHATLYWYQQILGQGPKLLIQFQNNGVVDDSQLPKDRFSAERLKGVDSTLKIQPAKLEDSAVYLCASSFGHNYGYTFGSGTRLTVV.

This clonotype was counted many times. V gene TRBV5-1 combines with J gene TRBJ1-2; perhaps TRBD1 as D (6 bases). V lost 4 bases and J lost 4, with 14 bases in between. Germline V gene lookup returns CDR1 SGHRS and CDR2 YFSETQ. The CDR3 contains 14 residues. The CDR3 DNA reads TGCGCCAGCAGCAGGGACACGGCTAGCTATGGCTACACCTTC. Encoded protein: CASSRDTASYGYTF.

The chain combines TRBV6-6 with TRBJ2-2; D is uncertain. CDR1 and CDR2 (germline): MNHNY, SVGAGI (reference sequence). Trimming took off 5 bases at V and 5 bases at J, with 3 bases between the two ends. CDR3 length: 11 amino acids. CDR3 protein: CASSKTGELFF. DNA for the CDR3: TGTGCCAGCAGTAAAACCGGGGAGCTGTTTTTT.

In this sample, this clonotype turned up a few times. The chain recombines TRBV7-2 with TRBJ2-7, with 11 bases lining up with TRBD1. The CDR3 loop spans 14 amino acids. V shed 3 bases, J shed 4 bases, and the junction held 2 bases outside the gene matches. From germline, CDR1 is SGHTA and CDR2 FQGNSA. As DNA, the CDR3 is TGTGCCAGCAGCTTGGGACAGGGGGAATACGAGCAGTACTTC. Protein sequence: CASSLGQGEYEQYF.

This clonotype came up many times. The rearrangement links TRBV6-1 to TRBJ1-1; D gene unclear. Per the germline V gene, CDR1 is MNHNS and CDR2 is SASEGT. This CDR3 has 11 amino acids. V gave up 8 bases and J gave up 1 base, with 5 bases separating them. The CDR3 region is CASEGNTEAFF. The DNA of the CDR3 is TGTGCCAGCGAGGGGAACACTGAAGCTTTCTTT.

As for this clonotype: Since the CDR3 does not end with the conserved phenylalanine or tryptophan, this likely comes from a read error. The chain recombines TRBV7-2 with TRBJ1-1; 9 bases line up with TRBD1. Germline lookup yields CDR1 SGHTA and CDR2 FQGNSA. Trimming at V came to 2 bases and at J to 6 bases, leaving 4 bases not matched to a gene. CDR3 length: 14 residues. The DNA of the CDR3 is TGTGCCAGCAGCTTAACAGGGGGCGACCCTGAAGCTTTCTTG. It yields the protein CASSLTGGDPEAFL.

This clonotype has ten or more counts. V is TRBV5-6 and J is TRBJ1-2; possible D gene TRBD1, 5 bases. V lost 4 bases, J lost 2 bases, and 9 bases lay in between. The CDR3 is 13 residues long. Germline-derived CDR1 and CDR2 are SGHDT and YYEEEE. CDR3 sequence reads: CASSATANYGYTF. In DNA, the CDR3 is TGTGCCAGCAGCGCGACAGCAAACTATGGCTACACCTTC. The full variable domain, its missing parts supplied by reference TRBV5-6 and TRBJ1-2, is DAGVTQSPTHLIKTRGQQVTLRCSPKSGHDTVSWYQQALGQGPQFIFQYYEEEERQRGNFPDRFSGHQFPNYSSELNVNALLLGDSALYLCASSATANYGYTFGSGTRLTVV.

This clonotype was counted ten times or more. The chain recombines TRBV20-1 with TRBJ1-2, with 7 bases aligning to TRBD1. V was pared by 6 bases and J by 8 bases, with 9 bases of the junction left unmatched. CDR3 size: 12 residues. In germline, CDR1 is DFQATT, CDR2 SNEGSKA (reference sequence). In DNA form, the CDR3 reads TGCAGTGCCCCCACAGGGGTTGGCGGCTACACCTTC. As protein: CSAPTGVGGYTF.

This clonotype was seen only a few times. J is TRBJ1-5 and V is TRBV28, with a weak D call TRBD1 (6 bases). This CDR3 spans 14 amino acids. The V and J ends lost 7 bases and 6 bases respectively, with 16 bases between them. Germline V lookup: CDR1 MDHEN, CDR2 SYDVKM. The CDR3 sequence: CASTSLRGVQPQHF. CDR3 nucleotides: TGTGCCAGCACAAGCTTAAGGGGGGTTCAGCCCCAGCATTTT.

This clonotype showed up many times. A read error may produce the germline difference seen at one junction end. V is TRBV2 and J is TRBJ2-7; D assignment may be TRBD1 or TRBD2 (5 bases each). The CDR3 has 15 residues. CDR1 is SNHLY, CDR2 FYNNEI, per germline. CDR3 amino acids: CASREEGPRSYEQYF. The CDR3, as DNA: TGTGCCAGCAGGGAAGAGGGGCCGCGCTCCTACGAGCAGTACTTC.

In this sample, this clonotype turned up many times. This chain joins TRBV2 and TRBJ2-3; D may be TRBD2 (6 bases). V dropped 4 bases and J dropped 0 bases, with 11 bases sitting between them. There are 15 residues in the CDR3. Germline lookup yields CDR1 SNHLY and CDR2 FYNNEI. The CDR3 here is CASSGDFPSTDTQYF. The CDR3 DNA follows: TGTGCCAGCAGTGGGGACTTTCCTAGCACAGATACGCAGTATTTT.

This clonotype was picked up many times. This chain connects TRBV29-1 to TRBJ2-1; 10 nucleotides match TRBD1. CDR3 length: 16 residues. V shed 1 base and J 3 bases; nucleotides not matched to a gene: 6. Germline lookup yields CDR1 SQVTM and CDR2 ANQGSEA. The DNA for the CDR3 is TGCAGCGTTGAAGGTGGCGGACAGGGGGACTACAATGAGCAGTTCTTC. Translation gives CSVEGGGQGDYNEQFF.

This clonotype occurred many times. The chain has TRBV5-5 and TRBJ2-7; no reliable D call. The germline CDR1 and CDR2 sequences are SGHKS and YYEKEE (reference sequence). Trimming stripped 3 bases from V and 6 bases from J, with 10 bases between. This CDR3 is 12 amino acids long. The CDR3 loop is CASSSGLLEQYF. The CDR3 nucleotides are TGTGCCAGCAGCTCGGGTCTTCTCGAGCAGTACTTC.

There are a few counts of this clonotype. The CDR3 sequence is CATSDLSGVGYTF. The CDR3, as DNA: TGTGCCACCAGTGATTTATCCGGGGTCGGCTACACCTTC. The V and J genes are TRBV24-1 and TRBJ1-2, with D unclear. Trimming took off 1 base at V and 8 bases at J, with 10 bases between the two ends. From germline, CDR1 is KGHDR and CDR2 SFDVKD. The CDR3 is 13 residues long.

This clonotype has just a few counts. The chain has TRBV18 and TRBJ1-2; 7 nucleotides align to TRBD1. Trimming removed 1 base from V and 2 bases from J; junction bases left unmatched: 7. Per the germline V gene, CDR1 is KGHSH and CDR2 is LQKENI. This CDR3 is 16 amino acids long. CDR3 sequence reads: CASSPRNTGENYGYTF. In nucleotides, the CDR3 is TGTGCCAGCTCACCACGGAACACAGGGGAGAACTATGGCTACACCTTC. Full variable domain (remainder filled in from reference TRBV18 and TRBJ1-2): NAGVMQNPRHLVRRRGQEARLRCSPMKGHSHVYWYRQLPEEGLKFMVYLQKENIIDESGMPKERFSAEFPKEGPSILRIQQVVRGDSAAYFCASSPRNTGENYGYTFGSGTRLTVV.

This chain connects TRBV20-1 to TRBJ1-2; D is uncertain. The CDR3 has 12 amino acids. V was pared by 3 bases and J by 2 bases, with 7 bases between. CDR1 and CDR2 (germline): DFQATT, SNEGSKA (reference sequence). The CDR3: CSASQRNYGYTF. The CDR3 DNA is TGCAGTGCTAGTCAGCGGAACTATGGCTACACCTTC.

This clonotype was recorded at least ten times. The chain joins TRBV2 to TRBJ1-3; the D gene is possibly TRBD1 (5 bases). The CDR3 contains 13 residues. The germline gives CDR1 SNHLY, CDR2 FYNNEI. V was cut by 8 bases and J by 1 base, with 9 bases left in between. The CDR3, as DNA: TGTGCCAGCGGGGGGACTTCTGGAAACACCATATATTTT. It translates to CASGGTSGNTIYF.